This TCR beta chain is drawn from a study of T cells in localized non-small cell lung cancer. Trimming left V 1 base short and J 5 bases short, with 12 bases between. CDR1 is KGHSH, CDR2 LQKENI, per germline. This CDR3 is 14 amino acids long. Produced via immunoSEQ multiplex PCR; TCRdb's table is partial and in-frame only. The repertoire holds around 5,300 clones, with about 35% as singletons. This clone was counted between two and nine times. The sequence came from a female donor older than 55 with stage I lung adenocarcinoma. The source material was lung tumor tissue, sampled before any cancer treatment. V is TRBV18 and J is TRBJ2-7; perhaps TRBD1 as D (6 bases). This CDR3 reads CASSPRSGADEQYF. The CDR3 region has the DNA TGTGCCAGCTCACCACGATCAGGGGCCGACGAGCAGTACTTC.